The present entry profiles one TCR beta chain with its context. The data derive from a study of cytomegalovirus exposure and HLA in healthy donors. Amplification used 60 Vbeta primers and 13 Jbeta primers. The assay was immunoSEQ multiplex PCR, and TCRdb's table has in-frame clones only and misses some. The sample lists under 200,000 clones; 70% to 90% were seen once. Donors sampled were nominally healthy, though unrecorded immune exposures were likely. J lost 6 bases, V lost 1 base, and 8 bases had no gene match. The germline gives CDR1 SGHVS, CDR2 FQNEAQ. The CDR3 covers 16 residues. The sequence was collected from a man between 18 and 35 years old in good health and CMV-seropositive. This chain uses TRBV7-8 with TRBJ2-3, with 9 positions matching TRBD2. The sample taken for sequencing was PBMCs. The CDR3 loop is CASSLVSGGLLDTQYF. In DNA, the CDR3 is TGTGCCAGCAGCTTAGTTAGCGGGGGACTCCTGGATACGCAGTATTTT. The full variable domain, in which reference TRBV7-8 and TRBJ2-3 provide the parts outside the CDR3, is GAGVSQSPRYKVAKRGQDVALRCDPISGHVSLFWYQQALGQGPEFLTYFQNEAQLDKSGLPSDRFFAERPEGSVSTLKIQRTQQEDSAVYLCASSLVSGGLLDTQYFGPGTRLTVL.